This TCR beta chain is drawn from a study of blood T cell repertoires in COVID-19. Overall study context: Before being deemed recovered, Cohort 3 donors had two negative PCRs, clearance, or symptom resolution.

The CDR3 covers 13 residues. Trimming removed 1 base at V and 2 bases at J, with 6 bases between. The V gene's germline CDR1 is SEHNR and CDR2 FQNEAQ (reference sequence). This clone was detected a few times. Cohorts were based on clinical histories the participants reported. As originally analysed: Amplified reference gene primers provided the basis for estimating nucleated cell counts. Profiling relied on immunoSEQ multiplex PCR, and the TCRdb table lists in-frame clones only, not all of them. D and trimming come from the DNA, and the V and J calls and clone size come from that table. The sample includes about 360,000 clones, 70% to 90% seen only once; the top ten take 1.5% to 2%.

The chain carries TRBV7-9 and TRBJ2-7; no definite D call. This TCR was recovered from a man in his forties or fifties in a cohort exposed to, infected with or recovered from COVID-19 (not recorded which). Sequencing used PBMCs or T cells enriched from blood (not recorded which). The CDR3 nucleotides are TGTGCCAGCAGCTTAGACGCAGCCTACGAGCAGTACTTC. This encodes CASSLDAAYEQYF.